The rows below give T cell receptor beta chains drawn from one sample of a study of prognosis after radiotherapy for stage I lung cancer. TCRdb called the multiplex PCR reads again in MiXCR, with one record for every CDR3 protein. The profile shows tens of thousands of distinct CDR3 sequences, around a quarter of them singletons. Sequencing was performed on PBMCs, taken before or after stereotactic body radiation therapy (not recorded which). All receptors derive from a donor aged 50 or older with non-small cell lung cancer. Both conserved end residues are part of each CDR3. Each record gives: D gene, clone size, J gene, V gene, CDR3 protein, CDR3 DNA. The D gene is left open where the match is weak. Clone sizes are given selectively: once, few, many, or a class where the clone is expanded.

>.|many|TRBJ1-1|TRBV5-1
CASSTDRMNTEAFF
TGCGCCAGCAGCACCGACAGGATGAACACTGAAGCTTTCTTT
>.|many|TRBJ1-2|TRBV3-1
CASSQGGSYGYTF
TGTGCCAGCAGCCAGGGTGGTAGCTATGGCTACACCTTC
>TRBD1|many|TRBJ2-1|TRBV5-1
CASSPGTASYNEQFF
TGCGCCAGCAGCCCTGGGACAGCCTCCTACAATGAGCAGTTCTTC
>.|many|TRBJ2-5|TRBV7-9
CASSLDPGTEQETQYF
TGTGCCAGCAGCTTAGATCCCGGGACGGAACAAGAGACCCAGTACTTC
>.|many|TRBJ2-5|TRBV6-4
CASSYSGPIRETQYF
TGTGCCAGCAGTTATTCAGGACCCATAAGGGAGACCCAGTACTTC
>.|many|TRBJ1-3|TRBV5-5
CASSTDGNHGNTIYF
TGTGCCAGCAGCACCGACGGCAATCATGGAAACACCATATATTTT
>.|many|TRBJ1-1|TRBV6-2/TRBV6-3
CASRSAPGTEAFF
TGTGCCAGCAGATCGGCCCCGGGGACTGAAGCTTTCTTT
>.|.|TRBJ2-7|TRBV12-3/TRBV12-4
CASSLWGANYELYF
TGTGCCAGCAGTTTATGGGGCGCGAACTACGAGCTGTACTTC
>.|many|TRBJ2-7|TRBV20-1
CSARDVGSYEQYF
TGCAGTGCTAGGGACGTCGGCTCCTACGAGCAGTACTTC
>TRBD1|many|TRBJ1-1|TRBV6-2/TRBV6-3
CASSSNRGPNPNTEAFF
TGTGCCAGCAGTTCAAACAGGGGCCCAAACCCGAACACTGAAGCTTTCTTT
>TRBD1|.|TRBJ2-7|TRBV6-1
CASKPIGQGASEKYF
TGTGCCAGCAAACCTATTGGACAGGGGGCAAGCGAGAAGTACTTC
>.|many|TRBJ2-2|TRBV10-3
CASRVSELTGELFF
TGTGCCAGCAGGGTTTCTGAACTCACCGGGGAGCTGTTTTTT
>TRBD2|few|TRBJ2-1|TRBV5-5
CASSLGLAGGINEQFF
TGTGCCAGCAGCTTGGGGCTAGCGGGGGGTATCAATGAGCAGTTCTTC
>.|many|TRBJ1-4|TRBV19
CASSRTNGDEKLFF
TGTGCCAGTAGTAGAACGAACGGGGATGAAAAACTGTTTTTT
>TRBD1|many|TRBJ1-2|TRBV20-1
CSARPGTGGDGYTF
TGCAGTGCTAGACCCGGGACAGGGGGGGATGGCTACACCTTC
>TRBD2|many|TRBJ2-5|TRBV19
CASSIGRARETQYF
TGTGCCAGTAGTATCGGGAGGGCAAGGGAGACCCAGTACTTC
>TRBD2|few|TRBJ2-3|TRBV30
CAWSVGGGGTGTQYF
TGTGCCTGGAGTGTGGGCGGGGGGGGTACAGGTACGCAGTATTTT
>.|many|TRBJ2-5|TRBV12-3/TRBV12-4
CASSLGSVETQYF
TGTGCCAGCAGTTTAGGTTCTGTGGAGACCCAGTACTTC
>.|many|TRBJ2-3|TRBV4-1
CASSQGHGAQADTQYF
TGCGCCAGCAGCCAAGGTCACGGGGCTCAGGCGGATACGCAGTATTTT
>TRBD2|many|TRBJ2-1|TRBV20-1
CSAREDGAGGPHEQFF
TGCAGTGCTAGAGAGGATGGGGCGGGGGGACCTCACGAGCAGTTCTTC
>.|once|TRBJ2-7|TRBV6-1
CASRTTAGTEPYEQYF
TGTGCCAGCAGAACCACCGCCGGGACGGAACCCTACGAGCAGTACTTC
>.|many|TRBJ2-1|TRBV12-3/TRBV12-4
CASSKDQTESSYNEQFF
TGTGCCAGCAGTAAGGACCAGACTGAAAGCTCCTACAATGAGCAGTTCTTC
>.|many|TRBJ1-2|TRBV6-1
CASSEEGGLLYGYTF
TGTGCCAGCAGTGAAGAGGGCGGCCTATTATATGGCTACACCTTC
>TRBD1|many|TRBJ2-7|TRBV7-8
CASSLGTGGSREQYF
TGTGCCAGCAGCTTAGGGACAGGGGGCTCTCGGGAGCAGTACTTC
>TRBD1|many|TRBJ2-3|TRBV3-1
CASSQVGTADTQYF
TGTGCCAGCAGCCAAGTCGGGACAGCAGATACGCAGTATTTT
>.|.|TRBJ2-1|TRBV18
CASSHVHTEGNEQFF
TGTGCCAGCTCTCACGTCCACACTGAGGGGAATGAGCAGTTCTTC
>.|.|TRBJ1-1|TRBV7-9
CASSLSQGGQDTEAFF
TGTGCCAGCAGCCTTTCACAGGGCGGGCAGGACACTGAAGCTTTCTTT
>TRBD2|many|TRBJ2-1|TRBV2
CASRSGGANNEQFF
TGTGCCAGCAGGAGCGGGGGGGCCAACAATGAGCAGTTCTTC